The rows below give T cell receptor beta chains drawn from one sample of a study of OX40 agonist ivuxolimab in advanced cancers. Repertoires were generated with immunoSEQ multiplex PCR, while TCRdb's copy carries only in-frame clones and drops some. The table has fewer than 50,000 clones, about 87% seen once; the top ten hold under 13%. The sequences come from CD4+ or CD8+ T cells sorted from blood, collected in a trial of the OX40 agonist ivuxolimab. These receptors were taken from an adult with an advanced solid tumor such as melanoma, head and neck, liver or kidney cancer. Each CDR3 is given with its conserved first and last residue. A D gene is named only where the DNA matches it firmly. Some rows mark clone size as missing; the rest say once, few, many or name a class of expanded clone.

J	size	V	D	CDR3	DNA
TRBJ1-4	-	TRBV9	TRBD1	CASSPGGGRNEKLFF	TGTGCCAGCAGCCCAGGGGGGGGGCGTAATGAAAAACTGTTTTTT
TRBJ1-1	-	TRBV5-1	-	CASTEGVVVTEAFF	TGCGCCAGCACGGAAGGGGTTGTCGTCACTGAAGCTTTCTTT
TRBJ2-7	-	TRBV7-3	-	CASTLPQLRAQKYEQYF	TGTGCCAGCACCTTGCCTCAATTGAGGGCACAAAAATACGAGCAGTACTTC
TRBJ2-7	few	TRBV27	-	CASGAGSYEQYF	TGTGCCAGCGGGGCAGGTTCCTACGAGCAGTACTTC
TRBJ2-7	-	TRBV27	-	CASRRQSNYEQYF	TGTGCCAGCAGGCGGCAGTCAAACTACGAGCAGTACTTC
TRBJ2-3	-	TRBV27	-	CASSSHAPRLDTQYF	TGTGCCAGCAGTTCGCACGCCCCAAGGTTGGATACGCAGTATTTT
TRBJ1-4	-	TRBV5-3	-	CARSLGSIQTGFF	TGTGCCAGAAGCTTGGGGTCCATTCAAACGGGGTTTTTT
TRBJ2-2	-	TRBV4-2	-	CASSQETSHTGELFF	TGTGCCAGCAGCCAAGAGACTTCTCACACCGGGGAGCTGTTTTTT
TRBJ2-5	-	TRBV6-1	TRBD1	CASSWGQGVQETQYF	TGTGCCAGCAGTTGGGGACAGGGCGTCCAAGAGACCCAGTACTTC
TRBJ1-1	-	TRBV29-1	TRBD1	CSVEGDRGIEAFF	TGCAGCGTTGAAGGGGACAGGGGCATAGAAGCTTTCTTT
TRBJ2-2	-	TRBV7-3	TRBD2	CASSFIAGVSTGELFF	TGTGCCAGCAGCTTTATAGCGGGAGTTTCAACCGGGGAGCTGTTTTTT
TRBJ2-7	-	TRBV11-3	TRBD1	CASSLSGTGEYEQYF	TGTGCCAGCAGCCTCTCCGGGACAGGGGAGTACGAGCAGTACTTC
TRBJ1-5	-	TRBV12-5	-	CASGLVGGGRQPQHF	TGTGCTAGTGGTTTGGTAGGGGGGGGACGGCAGCCCCAGCATTTT
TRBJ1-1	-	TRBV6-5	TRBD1	CASSLDREGTEAFF	TGTGCCAGCAGTCTTGACAGGGAGGGCACTGAAGCTTTCTTT
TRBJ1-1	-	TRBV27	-	CASSLYENTEAFF	TGTGCCAGCAGTTTATATGAGAACACTGAAGCTTTCTTT
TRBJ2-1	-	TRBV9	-	CASSVGGGSYNEQFF	TGTGCCAGCAGCGTCGGTGGAGGGTCCTACAATGAGCAGTTCTTC
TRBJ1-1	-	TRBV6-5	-	CASSYGGVTEAFF	TGTGCCAGCAGTTATGGGGGAGTCACTGAAGCTTTCTTT
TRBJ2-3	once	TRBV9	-	CASSPRPGHLTDTQYF	TGTGCCAGCAGCCCAAGACCGGGACATCTCACAGATACGCAGTATTTT
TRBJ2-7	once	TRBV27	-	CASSFRGPSSYEQYF	TGTGCCAGCAGTTTTCGGGGCCCCAGCTCCTACGAGCAGTACTTC
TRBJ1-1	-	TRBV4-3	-	CASSLGLDGNTEAFF	TGCGCCAGCAGCCTGGGGTTGGACGGGAACACTGAAGCTTTCTTT
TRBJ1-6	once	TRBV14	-	CASSQDGSGTYNSPLHF	TGTGCCAGCAGCCAAGACGGGTCAGGGACATATAATTCACCCCTCCACTTT
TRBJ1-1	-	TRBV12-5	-	CASGLYFITEAFF	TGTGCTAGTGGTTTGTACTTTATCACTGAAGCTTTCTTT
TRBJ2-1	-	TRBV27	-	CASSSGTFNEQFF	TGTGCCAGCAGTTCCGGGACGTTCAATGAGCAGTTCTTC
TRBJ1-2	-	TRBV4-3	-	CASSQGASINYGYTF	TGCGCCAGCAGCCAGGGGGCATCCATTAACTATGGCTACACCTTC
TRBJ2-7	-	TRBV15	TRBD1	CATSPFPGTGGKEQYF	TGTGCCACCAGCCCCTTCCCTGGGACAGGGGGGAAAGAGCAGTACTTC
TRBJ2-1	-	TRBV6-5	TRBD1	CASSYGQGAGNEQFF	TGTGCCAGCAGTTATGGACAGGGGGCAGGCAATGAGCAGTTCTTC
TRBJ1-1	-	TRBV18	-	CASSPGAQGGTEAFF	TGTGCCAGCTCACCAGGAGCGCAGGGAGGCACTGAAGCTTTCTTT
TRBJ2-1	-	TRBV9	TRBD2	CASSASGGAFNEQFF	TGTGCCAGCAGCGCTAGCGGGGGGGCTTTTAATGAGCAGTTCTTC
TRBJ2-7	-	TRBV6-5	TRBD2	CASSYSPAGGPYEQYF	TGTGCCAGCAGTTACTCGCCAGCGGGAGGGCCTTACGAGCAGTACTTC
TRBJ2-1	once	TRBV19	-	CASSLSPRLDEQFF	TGTGCCAGTAGTCTCAGCCCTAGACTCGATGAGCAGTTCTTC
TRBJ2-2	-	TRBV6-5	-	CASSYLGHQSGELFF	TGTGCCAGCAGTTACCTTGGACACCAGTCTGGGGAGCTGTTTTTT
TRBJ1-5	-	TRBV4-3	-	CASSQEATRGASSNQPQHF	TGCGCCAGCAGCCAAGAAGCAACACGGGGGGCTAGTAGCAATCAGCCCCAGCATTTT
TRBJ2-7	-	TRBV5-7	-	CASSLSVRLASSYEQYF	TGTGCCAGCAGCTTGTCTGTGCGGCTAGCCTCCTCCTACGAGCAGTACTTC
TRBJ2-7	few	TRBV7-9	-	CASSLGNEQYF	TGTGCCAGCAGCTTAGGAAACGAGCAGTACTTC
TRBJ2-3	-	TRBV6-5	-	CASSLGYTDTQYF	TGTGCCAGCAGCCTCGGGTACACAGATACGCAGTATTTT
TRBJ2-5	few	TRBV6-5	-	CASSYSPGSTQETQYF	TGTGCCAGCAGTTACTCCCCCGGGTCCACGCAAGAGACCCAGTACTTC
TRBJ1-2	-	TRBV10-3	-	CAISEAVANYGYTF	TGTGCCATCAGTGAGGCAGTAGCTAACTATGGCTACACCTTC
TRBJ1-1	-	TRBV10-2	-	CASSDPPAVMNTEAFF	TGCGCCAGCAGTGACCCGCCGGCGGTCATGAACACTGAAGCTTTCTTT
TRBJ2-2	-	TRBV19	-	CASSIGHTGELFF	TGTGCCAGTAGTATCGGACACACCGGGGAGCTGTTTTTT
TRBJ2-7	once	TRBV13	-	CASSLARGTYEQYF	TGTGCCAGCAGCTTAGCGAGGGGGACCTACGAGCAGTACTTC
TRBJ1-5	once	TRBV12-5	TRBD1	CASGSQGANQPQHF	TGTGCTAGTGGTTCACAGGGGGCCAATCAGCCCCAGCATTTT
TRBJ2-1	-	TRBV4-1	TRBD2	CASSQGWAGDEQFF	TGCGCCAGCAGCCAAGGGTGGGCGGGGGATGAGCAGTTCTTC
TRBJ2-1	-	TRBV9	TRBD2	CASSVGGGAFLEQFF	TGTGCCAGCAGCGTCGGCGGGGGGGCGTTTCTTGAGCAGTTCTTC
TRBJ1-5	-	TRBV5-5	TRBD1	CASSSSTGDWDQPQHF	TGTGCCAGCAGCTCCTCCACAGGGGACTGGGATCAGCCCCAGCATTTT
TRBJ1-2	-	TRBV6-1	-	CASSEAQYSTETYGYTF	TGTGCCAGCAGTGAAGCGCAATATAGTACAGAGACCTATGGCTACACCTTC
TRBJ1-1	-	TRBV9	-	CASSVAERGSTEAFF	TGTGCCAGCAGCGTAGCAGAGAGGGGGAGCACTGAAGCTTTCTTT
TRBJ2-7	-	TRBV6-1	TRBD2	CASSEKSGGASEQYF	TGTGCCAGCAGTGAGAAGAGCGGGGGGGCCTCCGAGCAGTACTTC
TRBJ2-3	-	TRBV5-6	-	CASSLRGYYSTDTQYF	TGTGCCAGCAGCTTGCGGGGGTACTATAGCACAGATACGCAGTATTTT
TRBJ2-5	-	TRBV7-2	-	CASSAKETQYF	TGTGCCAGCAGCGCAAAAGAGACCCAGTACTTC
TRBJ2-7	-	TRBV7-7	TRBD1	CASSLGTGGSYEQYF	TGTGCCAGCAGCCTGGGGACAGGGGGCTCCTACGAGCAGTACTTC
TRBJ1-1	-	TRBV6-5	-	CASSWRVMNTEAFF	TGTGCCAGCAGTTGGAGGGTCATGAACACTGAAGCTTTCTTT
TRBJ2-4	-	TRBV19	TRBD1	CASSIGTGAIQYF	TGTGCCAGTAGTATAGGGACAGGGGCGATCCAGTACTTC
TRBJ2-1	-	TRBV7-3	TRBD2	CASSQPYWTSPEEVEQFF	TGTGCCAGCAGCCAACCTTACTGGACTAGCCCCGAGGAGGTTGAGCAGTTCTTC
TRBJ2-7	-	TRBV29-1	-	CSVVPLGATAYEQYF	TGCAGCGTTGTTCCCTTGGGGGCTACAGCCTACGAGCAGTACTTC
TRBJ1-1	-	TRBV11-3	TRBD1	CASSPGTATGSNTEAFF	TGTGCCAGCAGCCCGGGGACAGCCACCGGTTCGAACACTGAAGCTTTCTTT
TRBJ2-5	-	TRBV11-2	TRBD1	CASSSSGTGAGGETQYF	TGTGCCAGCAGCTCGTCCGGGACAGGGGCAGGCGGAGAGACCCAGTACTTC